This T cell receptor beta chain was found in a study of blood T cell repertoires in COVID-19. Study overall: Material from acute and convalescent COVID-19 was sourced from the United States, Italy and Spain. In each case, the material was cDNA or gDNA derived from T cells, B-cell-depleted T cells, or PBMCs.

In the original analysis: Amplification of reference gene primers was used by the study to estimate nucleated cell counts. Libraries were prepared by immunoSEQ multiplex PCR; TCRdb keeps only in-frame clonotypes and omits some of them. The V and J calls and clone size are taken from that table; D and trimming were inferred from the DNA. Seen here are about 89,000 clones, more than 65% observed once, and the top ten hold about 5.7%. The germline V gene encodes CDR1 KGHDR and CDR2 SFDVKD. This CDR3 has 15 residues. V lost 1 base, J lost 6 bases, and 12 bases lay in between. Seattle's enrolled individuals joined amid active infection and were then monitored longitudinally.

This chain uses TRBV24-1 with TRBJ2-1; the D is unclear. The source of this sequence is a man aged 65-85 years with COVID-19, enrolled during active disease. The sequenced sample consisted of peripheral blood. The CDR3 loop is CATSDLGGTGNEQFF. As DNA, the CDR3 is TGTGCCACCAGTGATTTAGGCGGCACCGGCAATGAGCAGTTCTTC.